This T cell receptor (beta chain) is drawn from a study of CD8+ T cells in alopecia areata. Treatment denoted: oral pan-JAK inhibitor, 5-10 mg twice daily. Details on this clone: Its antigen remains unknown.

Study-level results: Tofacitinib yielded significantly lower scalp clonality and fewer expanded CD8+ clones among the top 100.

Extraction and reverse transcription of RNA yielded cDNA as the sequencing template. Profiling relied on immunoSEQ multiplex PCR, and the TCRdb table lists in-frame clones only, not all of them. The table lists 270,000 or so clones, nearly 60% of them singletons. From germline, CDR1 is SQVTM and CDR2 ANQGSEA. The CDR3 has 13 residues. Trimming cost V 3 bases and J 7 bases; bases outside gene matches: 6. The TCR sequence derives from a human donor with alopecia areata. The sequencing here drew on CD4+ T cells sorted from blood, taken at week 24, from a patient treated with tofacitinib. The genes are TRBV29-1 and TRBJ2-1, with 7 bases that match TRBD2. Written as DNA, the CDR3 is TGCAGCGTTGAGGGCAGACTAGCAAATGAGCAGTTCTTC. Its translation: CSVEGRLANEQFF.